This T cell receptor beta chain was identified during a study of cytomegalovirus exposure and HLA in healthy donors. General study points: Associated with cytomegalovirus, according to the listing, were 164 TCR beta chains. Subsequent analysis revealed that first-cohort TCR clusters tended to co-occur in the approximately 120 validation repertoires. As confirmed in vitro, three CMV-associated chains were specific for CMV antigens.

Assay used: immunoSEQ multiplex PCR; TCRdb lists only in-frame clones, some missing. The repertoire includes 90,000 to 130,000 clones, around 85% of them detected once, and 3% to 3.5% sits in the top ten. Germline lookup yields CDR1 ENHRY and CDR2 SYGVKD. This CDR3 contains 15 residues. Unmatched junction bases numbered 8, after V lost 2 bases and J lost 7 bases. The donors were part of the validation cohort, which consisted of about 120 subjects and was separate from the first cohort of 670 or so subjects. As for this clone: Its cognate antigen is unknown.

The sequenced material came from PBMCs. The sequence derives from a woman younger than 35 in good health and CMV-seronegative. V and J are TRBV10-3 and TRBJ1-3; the match to TRBD1 covers 7 bases. CDR3 amino acids: CAISEGDSMRNTIYF. CDR3 nucleotide sequence: TGTGCCATCAGTGAGGGGGACAGTATGAGGAACACCATATATTTT.